This TCR beta chain was recovered during a study of cytomegalovirus exposure and HLA in healthy donors (dated by TCRdb to the late 2010s). With regard to the full study: In an earlier analysis of 450 to 750 of the donors, roughly 300 Gb of sequence data and 95 million to 130 million unique TCR beta sequences from 150 million to 200 million T cells were reported. Of the roughly 400 genotyped donors, about 84% fell in the genetic ancestry cluster associated with self-reported Caucasian donors. The number of typed donors differed by locus: roughly 620-630 for A, B, C, DRB1 and DQB1; approximately 520 for DQA1; about 600 for DPA1; and 400 to 480 for DPB1. In a later analysis, previously published TCR beta repertoires from 600 to 850 donors were re-analyzed and high-resolution HLA genotyping was added so that TCR occurrence patterns could be studied. Donor age, sex, ethnicity and CMV serostatus were collected together with the repertoire data. About 280 gigabases of sequencing data and approximately 91 million unique TCR sequences made up an early release that covered roughly 670 HLA-typed donors. The study combined high-throughput TCR immunosequencing, statistical association of individual TCRs with disease status, and machine learning to predict cytomegalovirus infection status. All discovery cohort repertoires had been generated on a single sequencing platform. A later genetic analysis took genome-wide SNP genotypes for about three fifths of the roughly 700 donors and used that subset as a discovery cohort. To decide whether each TCR beta V gene segment behaved as functional or pseudogenic, an earlier analysis of some 570 of the donors relied on high-throughput TCR beta sequencing. On average, 235,054 unique TCR beta nucleotide sequences were sequenced per donor among more than 350 genotyped donors of the cohort, with around 19% of those sequences being non-productive. A separate validation cohort of more than 100 different subjects was used in addition to the 666-subject first cohort. Because of strong linkage in the cohort, five DR-DQ haplotypes were treated as single units for association and clustering. The study profiled the T cell repertoires of around 700 subjects by immunosequencing and related them to cytomegalovirus serostatus. The aim of the study was to test whether cataloging public T cell receptors could identify signatures of past pathogen exposure. HLA typing included class I and class II loci at four-digit resolution. Rather than using new phenotypic data, the later analysis identified candidate immune exposures from TCR beta sequences and from how often those sequences occurred across donors. Study-wide findings and limitations: The classifier was reported to diagnose cytomegalovirus status with high specificity and sensitivity in both the original and validation cohorts. The 87-base-pair reads could not distinguish some IMGT-functional V segments, including TRBV6-2 and TRBV6-3, so those segments were excluded. Most TCR sequences were seen in very few donors, while some public TCRs were found in many individuals. In a later analysis, most CMV-associated TCR beta chains were found to appear HLA-restricted, with HLA associations seemingly driven largely by CMV exposure. Because HLA typing was unavailable for some donors at each locus, only the typed subset was used in association tests. An association between a missense DCLRE1C variant and V-gene and J-gene trimming of TCR beta chains was found in a later genetic analysis and replicated in an independent cohort. An earlier analysis of 587 of the donors showed that most TCR beta V segments appeared in productive rearrangements either about 87% or about 30% of the time, which broadly matched IMGT annotations. A few of the identified cytomegalovirus-associated TCR beta chains were confirmed in vitro to be specific for cytomegalovirus antigens. In a later analysis, HLA-associated TCR beta chains showed more clonal expansion and lower generation probabilities than non-associated chains that were equally common. A later analysis reported that several top co-occurrence clusters appeared linked to parvovirus B19, influenza, CMV and Epstein-Barr virus. A further reported finding was that TCR beta sequences accurately predicted the HLA-A and HLA-B alleles for most subjects in the first cohort. A total of roughly 160 TCR beta chains were listed by the study as associated with cytomegalovirus. Presence/absence analyses assumed roughly uniform sequencing depth across donors, an assumption that may not hold. In this cohort, only TCR beta chains were sequenced, and detectable features were limited by the absence of alpha or paired-chain data. In a later analysis, TCR association rates were found to vary across HLA loci, with the most associated TCRs seen for DRB1 alleles and the fewest for HLA-C alleles. Because counts were too low, some 17 rarely observed V segments, including chromosome 9 orphons, were left out of the earlier analysis of 587 of the donors. A group of highly shared sequence variants was considered likely to be a technical artifact of the sequencing pipeline. When HLA alleles, especially DR and DQ, strongly co-occurred, TCR associations were difficult to assign to individual alleles. The authors suggested that the approach could potentially be extended to other disease states and immunological phenotypes. In a later analysis, about 16,000 TCR beta sequences were associated with specific HLA alleles at a false discovery rate of 0.05. According to a later genetic analysis, donors in an Asian-associated ancestry cluster had fewer N-insertions in productive TCRs than the approximately 670-donor mean. Linkage disequilibrium might explain the correlated functional status among segregating V segments, but an unknown experimental factor could not be excluded. The only immune exposure information available for the cohort was CMV serostatus.

V drops 7 bases and J drops 10 bases, leaving 11 bases in between. Based on the germline V gene, the CDR1 and CDR2 sequences are MNHNS and SASEGT. The cysteine opens and the phenylalanine closes a CDR3 of 11 amino acids. This entry keeps only the CDR3 DNA: 33 bases, framed from base 1. The cohort was made up of under 800 healthy bone marrow donors. Cohort members were all nominally healthy when sampled, although unrecorded immune exposures were likely present. The donor was CMV seropositive and was included in the group of 250 to 300 seropositive cohort members. A peripheral blood sample was provided by each donor, and peripheral blood mononuclear cells were used for TCR beta sequencing. The Qiagen DNeasy Blood Extraction Kit was used to extract genomic DNA from the blood cell samples. Library preparation was by the immunoSEQ multiplex PCR assay. The multiplex PCR relied on a mix of 60 forward primers for TCR Vbeta segments and 13 reverse primers for TCR Jbeta segments. Amplification of the CDR3 region of rearranged TCR beta genes was performed with a multiplex PCR assay on genomic DNA. The Illumina HiSeq System was used to sequence the amplified TCR beta libraries as 87-base-pair reads. From the authors' description of their analysis: Across the 700 or so repertoires, a later analysis counted roughly 84 million unique TCR beta chains, some 11 million of which were shared by at least two donors. Raw reads were error-corrected and collapsed into unique sequences with a nearest-neighbor algorithm that merged closely related sequences to remove PCR and sequencing errors. V, D and J gene segments were assigned by aligning CDR3 sequences to IMGT reference sequences. For a sequence to be retained, a match of at least six nucleotides to both a V gene segment and a J gene segment was required. Rearrangements were called productive when the CDR3 lacked stop codons and stayed in frame with V and J; all others were non-productive. CDR3 was defined by IMGT convention, running from the second conserved V-encoded cysteine to the conserved J-encoded phenylalanine. The earlier analysis of 500 to 600 of the donors excluded sequences that lacked an unambiguous match to a single V gene segment. An earlier analysis of some 500 of the donors classified V segments as functional when productive rearrangements were above 56.7% and as segregating when the standard deviation between donors was above 5%. A statistical classification framework was built for diagnosing cytomegalovirus status from the catalog of TCR beta chain sequences. In a later analysis, TCR nucleotide sequences were compared against IMGT/GENE-DB human TR gene sequences so that V and J genes could be assigned. Using the TCRdist pipeline, a later analysis assigned CDR3 sequences along with most-parsimonious VDJ recombination scenarios. In a later analysis, each TCR beta chain was defined by its CDR3 amino acid sequence together with its V-gene family, and reads without a unique V-gene family were excluded. A later analysis removed nearly 600 highly shared, low-generation-probability nucleotide sequences to deal with suspected cross-contamination and a sequencing artifact. In a later analysis, a clonal expansion index was calculated for each public chain from normalized within-repertoire ranks of inferred template counts. A later analysis computed generation probabilities with a VDJ recombination model fitted to out-of-frame rearrangements, and checked the results against IGoR. In a later analysis, TCR-TCR, TCR-HLA and TCR-CMV co-occurrence was scored with hypergeometric tests, and a repertoire-size bias correction was applied to TCR pairs. False discovery rates were estimated in a later analysis by permuting HLA or CMV assignments 20 times. In a later analysis, co-occurring TCRs were grouped using DBSCAN, and TCRdist sequence similarity was added for clustering within HLA-allele-positive subsets. Repertoires with fewer than 30,000 or more than 120,000 public chains were left out of co-occurrence clustering, as were about five repertoires with anomalous nucleotide sharing. The source is immuneACCESS, and TCRdb retained only in-frame sequences with V and J called. Part of the clones is not carried over; for the studies checked, unresolved V genes explain less than half of this, and the remainder is unexplained. V, J and clone size are those of that table, while D and trimming were read from the DNA. Present in this sample are approximately 92,000 clones, around 81% of which were seen just once. Less than 4.5% of the sample lies in the top ten.

This clone was observed a handful of times. Its antigen is currently not known. Base qualities are not provided; no much larger clone lies one nucleotide away. Sequenced: PBMCs. The source is a woman aged 70 to 79 in good health and CMV-seropositive. The chain couples TRBV6-1 to TRBJ2-1; the D gene is perhaps TRBD2, on 5 matching bases. The CDR3 protein is CASMDFREQFF. The nucleotides read TGTGCCAGCATGGACTTTCGGGAGCAGTTCTTC.